Listed below are T cell receptor beta chains from one sample, sequenced in a study of blood T cell repertoires in COVID-19. Produced via immunoSEQ multiplex PCR; TCRdb's table is partial and in-frame only. The data contain some 100,000 clones, 85% to 90% of them singletons. Sequencing was performed on peripheral blood. The receptors stem from a woman older than 75 with active COVID-19. CDR3s leave out the opening cysteine and the closing phenylalanine or tryptophan.

TRBJ1-2 | TRBV24-1 | ATSDWSEAGYT
TRBJ2-1 | TRBV5-1 | ASSLVLQGNEQF
TRBJ1-4 | TRBV7-2 | ASSPDRGNEKLF
TRBJ2-1 | TRBV6-4 | ASSDSRTLSEQF
TRBJ1-1 | TRBV4-3 | ASSQGLWAQAF
TRBJ1-1 | TRBV12-5 | ASGLGVGHTEAF
TRBJ2-5 | TRBV20-1 | SASRQGLDFAETQY
TRBJ1-2 | TRBV27 | ASRGTDSNYGYT
TRBJ2-7 | TRBV2 | ASTPLGAGYEQY
TRBJ2-2 | TRBV19 | ASSLPTGPNTGELF
TRBJ2-2 | TRBV6-5 | ASRDRGNTGELF
TRBJ2-3 | TRBV28 | ASSESGGRYDTQY
TRBJ2-7 | TRBV10-3 | AIRASEYYEQY
TRBJ2-3 | TRBV19 | ASSPAGFWGSTDTQY
TRBJ1-2 | TRBV6-2/TRBV6-3 | ASSYSGRGSTGYT
TRBJ2-7 | TRBV18 | ASSPMTTDVGPE
TRBJ2-3 | TRBV7-9 | ASSLGFSGSTDTQY
TRBJ1-1 | TRBV29-1 | SVDRGRGITEAF
TRBJ2-7 | TRBV19 | ASSIPRDRGYEQY
TRBJ2-7 | TRBV5-5 | ASSLSRRAAPYEQY
TRBJ2-7 | TRBV9 | ASSFGRGDYEQY
TRBJ1-1 | TRBV6-1 | ASSVDRSTF
TRBJ1-1 | TRBV6-5 | ASRQHTGNTEAF
TRBJ1-1 | TRBV28 | ASSPYTGTPHTEAF
TRBJ2-1 | TRBV9 | ASSVDQGGRDDEQF
TRBJ2-2 | TRBV19 | ASRNRNGDTGELF
TRBJ1-1 | TRBV7-9 | ASSLEELGAF
TRBJ2-5 | TRBV9 | ASSVVETGIETQY
TRBJ2-7 | TRBV12-3/TRBV12-4 | ASSFDFQGEQY